The next 27 T cell receptor beta chains were all read from a single sample in a study of neurological immune-mediated disorders (dated by TCRdb to 2018 to 2020). Library generation was performed with 5' RACE. Instrument on record: Illumina HiSeq 2500. TCRdb reran the public reads through fastp at Q25 and MiXCR, keeping productive beta chains. Rows merge per CDR3 protein into single entries with the most common DNA and genes. This sample holds about 62,000 distinct CDR3 sequences; 3.5% to 4.5% were observed only once. The ten largest clones capture 2.2% of the sample. The material sequenced was PBMCs. These receptors originate from a woman between 45 and 65 years old with multiple sclerosis.

This clonotype was recorded many times. This rearrangement joins TRBV15 to TRBJ1-2; D unresolved. Looked up from germline, CDR1 is LNHNV and CDR2 is YYDKDF (reference sequence). The germline V and J ends were trimmed by 0 bases and 2 bases, with 4 bases remaining between them. The CDR3 totals 13 residues. The CDR3 DNA reads as TGTGCCACCAGCAGAGATGGGAACTATGGCTACACCTTC. This gives the protein CATSRDGNYGYTF. The variable domain in full, with the rest retrieved from reference TRBV15 and TRBJ1-2, is DAMVIQNPRYQVTQFGKPVTLSCSQTLNHNVMYWYQQKSSQAPKLLFHYYDKDFNNEADTPDNFQSRRPNTSFCFLDIRSPGLGDTAMYLCATSRDGNYGYTFGSGTRLTVV.

This clonotype has at least ten counts. This chain joins TRBV12-3 or TRBV12-4 and TRBJ2-2; D is uncertain. The ends were cut back, 6 bases at V and 1 base at J, with 15 bases in the middle. This CDR3 spans 16 amino acids. The CDR3 region is CASSEIRARNTGELFF. The CDR3 region has the DNA TGTGCCAGCAGCGAAATCCGGGCCCGGAACACCGGGGAGCTGTTTTTT.

This clonotype was seen repeatedly, ten times or more. The rearrangement links TRBV5-1 to TRBJ2-7; D is perhaps TRBD1 (6 bases). In germline, CDR1 is SGHRS, CDR2 YFSETQ. V was clipped by 0 bases and J by 6 bases, with 10 bases between them. This CDR3 spans 13 amino acids. CDR3 in amino acids: CASSLGQVGEQYF. CDR3 in DNA: TGCGCCAGCAGCTTGGGACAGGTGGGCGAGCAGTACTTC.

This clonotype has at least ten counts. The chain combines TRBV3-1 with TRBJ2-1; D might be TRBD1 (5 bases). The germline V gene has CDR1 LGHDT and CDR2 YNNKEL (reference sequence). The CDR3 is made up of 14 amino acids. Trimming stripped 4 bases from V and 2 bases from J, with 9 bases between. CDR3 residues: CASSLGQAYNEQFF. In DNA, the CDR3 is TGTGCCAGCAGCCTTGGACAAGCCTACAATGAGCAGTTCTTC.

This clonotype was seen at least ten times. This sequence joins TRBV7-9 and TRBJ1-3; D ambiguous. V lost 6 bases, J lost 0 bases, and 9 bases lay in between. Germline CDR1 SEHNR, CDR2 FQNEAQ (reference sequence). The CDR3 consists of 14 residues. The CDR3 here is CASRQESSGNTIYF. CDR3 sequence (DNA): TGTGCCAGCAGACAAGAGAGCTCTGGAAACACCATATATTTT. Supplemented by reference TRBV7-9 and TRBJ1-3, the full variable domain reads DTGVSQNPRHKITKRGQNVTFRCDPISEHNRLYWYRQTLGQGPEFLTYFQNEAQLEKSRLLSDRFSAERPKGSFSTLEIQRTEQGDSAMYLCASRQESSGNTIYFGEGSWLTVV.

This clonotype was seen many times. The chain is built from TRBV3-1 and TRBJ2-7; D is uncertain. Looked up from germline, CDR1 is LGHDT and CDR2 is YNNKEL (reference sequence). The V and J ends lost 0 bases and 6 bases respectively, with 6 bases between them. CDR3 length equals 12 residues. The DNA for the CDR3 is TGTGCCAGCAGCCAAGAGGGTCGCGAGCAGTACTTC. Translation gives CASSQEGREQYF.

This clonotype showed up many times. This chain connects TRBV20-1 to TRBJ2-1; TRBD2 matches 12 bases. This CDR3 comprises 19 residues. Germline-derived CDR1 and CDR2 are DFQATT and SNEGSKA (reference sequence). After removal of 3 bases from V and 0 bases from J, the junction contained 12 bases not matched to a gene. The CDR3 DNA reads TGCAGTGCTAGTTGGGCCGGACTAGCGGGACAGAGCTCCTACAATGAGCAGTTCTTC. Translating gives CSASWAGLAGQSSYNEQFF.

In its sample, this clonotype was seen many times. V is TRBV4-3 and J is TRBJ2-3; 10 bases align to TRBD1. The V and J ends lost 0 bases and 4 bases, in that order; junction bases with no gene match: 1. The CDR3 is 15 amino acids. The germline gives CDR1 LGHNA, CDR2 YSLEER. In DNA form, the CDR3 reads TGCGCCAGCAGCCAAGAGACAGGGGGCGCAGATACGCAGTATTTT. It codes for CASSQETGGADTQYF.

About this clonotype itself: Sequence at one end of the junction differs from germline and may be a read error. J is TRBJ1-5 and V is TRBV5-1, with 8 bases identical to TRBD1. The CDR3 spans 15 residues. Germline V gives CDR1 SGHRS, CDR2 YFSETQ. CDR3 residues: CASSLDGQGAQPQNF. The CDR3 bases are TGCGCCAGCAGCTTGGATGGGCAGGGGGCTCAGCCCCAGAATTTT.

This clonotype was seen a few times. One end of the junction is discordant with germline, which a read error may explain. J is TRBJ1-5 and V is TRBV5-1; TRBD1 matches 7 bases. Germline CDR1 SGHRS, CDR2 YFSETQ. This CDR3 has 14 residues. Here the CDR3 DNA reads TGCGCCAGCAGCTCCGGACCCGCGGGACAGCCCCAGAATTTT. Its protein is CASSSGPAGQPQNF. Variable domain in full (rest from reference TRBV5-1 and TRBJ1-5): KAGVTQTPRYLIKTRGQQVTLSCSPISGHRSVSWYQQTPGQGLQFLFEYFSETQRNKGNFPGRFSGRQFSNSRSEMNVSTLELGDSALYLCASSSGPAGQPQNFGDGTRLSIL.

At least ten counts were recorded for this clonotype. V and J are TRBV4-3 and TRBJ1-1, with D perhaps TRBD1 (6 bases). Germline V gives CDR1 LGHNA, CDR2 YSLEER. The CDR3 is 14 amino acids. Trimming took 0 bases from V and 1 from J, leaving 6 bases between them. CDR3 nucleotide sequence: TGCGCCAGCAGCCAAGAACAGGGGAACACTGAAGCTTTCTTT. This sequence encodes CASSQEQGNTEAFF.

This clonotype has at least ten counts. V and J are TRBV3-1 and TRBJ2-1; D is uncertain. Per germline, CDR1 LGHDT and CDR2 YNNKEL (reference sequence). The germline V and J ends were trimmed by 1 base and 0 bases, with 13 bases remaining between them. The CDR3 runs to 17 residues. In DNA, the CDR3 is TGTGCCAGCAGCCAAGCGCCTACGAGGAGCTCCTACAATGAGCAGTTCTTC. Its translation is CASSQAPTRSSYNEQFF.

There are many counts of this clonotype. The genes are TRBV20-1 and TRBJ2-1; 7 nucleotides match TRBD2. CDR3 length: 11 residues. After removal of 5 bases from V and 8 bases from J, the junction contained 3 bases not matched to a gene. Germline CDR1 is DFQATT and CDR2 is SNEGSKA (reference sequence). The CDR3 bases are TGCAGTGCTTCACGGGGGGATGAGCAGTTCTTC. The encoded protein is CSASRGDEQFF.

This clonotype was counted ten times or more. The chain employs TRBV5-8 and TRBJ2-7; D gene unclear. The CDR3 consists of 15 residues. The germline gives CDR1 SGHTS, CDR2 YDEGEE. V was shortened by 4 bases and J by 0 bases, with 14 bases between the two germline ends. As DNA, the CDR3 is TGTGCCAGCAGCCCCTGGGCCACCAGCTCCTACGAGCAGTACTTC. Its protein is CASSPWATSSYEQYF. Looking up the rest from reference TRBV5-8 and TRBJ2-7 gives the full variable domain: EAGVTQSPTHLIKTRGQQATLRCSPISGHTSVYWYQQALGLGLQFLLWYDEGEERNRGNFPPRFSGRQFPNYSSELNVNALELEDSALYLCASSPWATSSYEQYFGPGTRLTVT.

The chain is built from TRBV4-1 and TRBJ1-5, with D perhaps matching TRBD1 (6 bases). This CDR3 contains 13 residues. Trimming removed 8 bases from V and 3 bases from J, with 11 bases in between. Germline CDR1 MGHRA, CDR2 YSYEKL. The CDR3 DNA follows: TGCGCCAGCGGCACAGGGCCCAATCAGCCCCAGCATTTT. This translates into CASGTGPNQPQHF.

This clonotype was seen a handful of times. The chain employs TRBV7-6 and TRBJ2-1; maybe TRBD2 (6 bases). Trimming left V 5 bases short and J 9 bases short, with 23 bases between. CDR1 and CDR2 from the germline V gene are SGHVS and FNYEAQ. The CDR3 covers 16 residues. The chain's CDR3 is CASSPDSLGTLSEQFF. The CDR3 DNA reads as TGTGCCAGCAGCCCCGATTCCCTCGGGACTCTTTCTGAGCAGTTCTTC.

This clonotype was seen many times. The V call is TRBV11-3, the J call TRBJ2-5; D remains unclear. V dropped 2 bases and J dropped 5 bases, with 6 bases sitting between them. CDR3 length: 12 amino acids. The germline gives CDR1 SGHNT, CDR2 YENEEA. The CDR3 here is CASSLLVETQYF. The DNA for the CDR3 is TGTGCCAGCAGCTTACTAGTGGAGACCCAGTACTTC.

This clonotype was counted many times. The gene calls are TRBV5-1 and TRBJ2-1; 11 bases match TRBD2. This CDR3 is built from 15 residues. J lost 7 bases, V lost 6 bases, and 9 bases had no gene match. CDR1 SGHRS and CDR2 YFSETQ come from the germline V gene. The CDR3 region has the DNA TGCGCCAGCACCCCCGGGACTAGCGGAACTAATGAGCAGTTCTTC. It specifies CASTPGTSGTNEQFF.

At least ten counts were recorded for this clonotype. The chain couples TRBV20-1 to TRBJ1-5, with unresolved D. Trimming removed 2 bases from V and 2 bases from J, with 10 bases in between. The CDR3 covers 14 residues. Germline V gene lookup returns CDR1 DFQATT and CDR2 SNEGSKA (reference sequence). The CDR3 DNA reads TGCAGTGCTAGATTAGGGTTCGGCAATCAGCCCCAGCATTTT. Amino acid sequence: CSARLGFGNQPQHF.

This clonotype was seen ten or more times. The gene calls are TRBV10-3 and TRBJ1-1; D might be TRBD1 (5 bases). V was clipped by 6 bases and J by 5 bases, with 16 bases between them. CDR3 length equals 14 residues. The germline V gene has CDR1 ENHRY and CDR2 SYGVKD. CDR3 nucleotide sequence: TGTGCCATCAGACCGGGGGGAACGAGGACTGAAGCTTTCTTT. It encodes CAIRPGGTRTEAFF.

The rearrangement joins TRBV7-3 to TRBJ1-2, with 11 bases identical to TRBD1. This CDR3 contains 15 residues. Germline loops: CDR1 SGHTA, CDR2 FQGTGA. V was clipped by 3 bases and J by 8 bases; unmatched bases: 8. CDR3 in DNA: TGTGCCAGCAGCTTGAGGACAGGGGGCGAGGAAGGCTACACCTTC. It encodes CASSLRTGGEEGYTF.

In its sample, this clonotype was seen many times. This chain joins TRBV29-1 and TRBJ2-7; the match to TRBD1 covers 9 bases. The CDR3 extends over 14 amino acids. The trim removed 7 bases at V and 5 bases at J, leaving 12 bases unmatched. CDR1 is SQVTM, CDR2 ANQGSEA, per germline. The CDR3 coding sequence is TGCAGCGCCGGCGAACGGGACAGGGTGCACGAGCAGTACTTC. Translating gives CSAGERDRVHEQYF.

This clonotype was counted many times. Its ends do not fully match the called genes, so a read error is possible. CDR3 bases: TGCAGTGCTAGAGATCCGTTGACAGCTAGCAATCAGCCCCAGAATTTT. Its protein is CSARDPLTASNQPQNF. The chain joins TRBV20-1 to TRBJ1-5; the D gene is possibly TRBD1 (5 bases). Per germline, CDR1 DFQATT and CDR2 SNEGSKA (reference sequence). The CDR3 contains 16 residues.

This clonotype was found a few times. The chain recombines TRBV6-1 with TRBJ2-1, with D maybe TRBD2 (6 bases). V gave up 7 bases and J gave up 6 bases, with 19 bases separating them. CDR1 MNHNS and CDR2 SASEGT come from the germline V gene. The CDR3 spans 15 residues. CDR3 nucleotides: TGTGCCAGCACGGGGGTCCGGCCCTCCGGCAATGAGCAGTTCTTC. Its protein is CASTGVRPSGNEQFF.

This clonotype showed up many times. The chain has TRBV20-1 and TRBJ1-4; D not resolved. Germline CDR1 reads DFQATT; CDR2 reads SNEGSKA (reference sequence). CDR3 length: 14 amino acids. Trimming removed 0 bases at V and 8 bases at J, with 13 bases between. CDR3: CSARDARNEEKLFF. CDR3 bases: TGCAGTGCTAGAGATGCCCGGAATGAGGAAAAACTGTTTTTT.

This clonotype has a count of ten or more. The gene calls are TRBV29-1 and TRBJ2-1; no firm D call. The CDR3 length is 11 residues. V was trimmed by 5 bases and J by 10 bases, leaving 12 bases between them. CDR1 is SQVTM, CDR2 ANQGSEA, per germline. CDR3 nucleotides: TGCAGCGTTCGGATAGGACGGGAGCAGTTCTTC. Protein product: CSVRIGREQFF.

The sample holds a few counts of this clonotype. At one end, the junction sequence differs from germline, possibly due to a read error. The chain links TRBV20-1 to TRBJ1-6; D is ambiguous. In germline, CDR1 is DFQATT, CDR2 SNEGSKA (reference sequence). CDR3 length: 15 amino acids. This CDR3 reads CSARDDGRGNSPLNF. Here the CDR3 DNA reads TGCAGTGCTAGAGATGATGGCCGGGGAAATTCACCCCTCAACTTT.